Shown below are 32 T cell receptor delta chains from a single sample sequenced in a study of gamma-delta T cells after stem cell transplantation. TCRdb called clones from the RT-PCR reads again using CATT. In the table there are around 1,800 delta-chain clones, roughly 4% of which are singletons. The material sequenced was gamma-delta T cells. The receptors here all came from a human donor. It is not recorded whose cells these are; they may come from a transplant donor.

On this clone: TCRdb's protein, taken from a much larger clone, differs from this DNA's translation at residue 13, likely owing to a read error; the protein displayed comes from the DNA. The CDR3 spells CALGEPSNPFLYCGLATDKLIF. The CDR3 nucleotides read TGTGCTCTTGGGGAACCTTCTAACCCGTTCCTTTACTGCGGATTGGCCACCGATAAACTCATCTTT. The rearrangement joins TRDV1 to TRDJ1; D might be TRDD2 (5 bases). The CDR3 runs to 22 residues. Per germline, CDR1 TSWWSYY and CDR2 QGS. V lost 1 base, J lost 1 base, and 31 bases lay in between.

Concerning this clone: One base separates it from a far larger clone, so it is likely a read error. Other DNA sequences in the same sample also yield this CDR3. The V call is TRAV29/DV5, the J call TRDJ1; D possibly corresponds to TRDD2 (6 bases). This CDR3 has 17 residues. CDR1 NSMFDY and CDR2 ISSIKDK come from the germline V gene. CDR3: CAARRPSRPLLTDKLIF. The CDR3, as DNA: TGTGCGGCAAGGAGGCCTTCCCGGCCTCTTTTAACCGATAAACTCATCTTT.

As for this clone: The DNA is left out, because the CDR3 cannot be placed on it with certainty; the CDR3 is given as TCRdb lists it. CDR3 protein: CSVLLCSKRCALGDTQGTDKLIF. This rearrangement joins TRAV29/DV5 to TRDJ1; no DNA check was done on the table's D call, TRDD3. Termini included, the CDR3 measures 23 amino acids. CDR1 and CDR2 from the germline V gene are NSMFDY and ISSIKDK.

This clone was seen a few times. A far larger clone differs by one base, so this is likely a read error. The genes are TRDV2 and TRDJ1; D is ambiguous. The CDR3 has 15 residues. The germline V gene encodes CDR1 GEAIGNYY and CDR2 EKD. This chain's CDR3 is CACDPVPIDTDKPIF. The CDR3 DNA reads TGTGCCTGTGATCCGGTACCGATAGACACCGATAAACCCATCTTT.

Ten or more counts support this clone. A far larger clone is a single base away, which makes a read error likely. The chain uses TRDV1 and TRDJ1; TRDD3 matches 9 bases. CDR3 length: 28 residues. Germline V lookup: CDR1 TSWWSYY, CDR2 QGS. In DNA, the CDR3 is TGTGCTCTTAGGGAAGCCGATCTTCCTTCTCCCCCTACTGGGGATACGCCTTTGGGGTTTGGAACTACCGATAAACTCATCTTT. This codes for CALREADLPSPPTGDTPLGFGTTDKLIF.

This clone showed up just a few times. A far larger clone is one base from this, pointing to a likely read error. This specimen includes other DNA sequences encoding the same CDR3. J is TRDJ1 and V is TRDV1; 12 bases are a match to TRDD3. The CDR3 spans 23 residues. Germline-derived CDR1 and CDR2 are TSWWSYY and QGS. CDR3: CALGDPPLFRYWGILYDTDKLIF. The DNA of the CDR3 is TGTGCTCTTGGGGACCCCCCCCTCTTCCGCTACTGGGGGATACTCTATGACACCGATAAACTTATCTTT.

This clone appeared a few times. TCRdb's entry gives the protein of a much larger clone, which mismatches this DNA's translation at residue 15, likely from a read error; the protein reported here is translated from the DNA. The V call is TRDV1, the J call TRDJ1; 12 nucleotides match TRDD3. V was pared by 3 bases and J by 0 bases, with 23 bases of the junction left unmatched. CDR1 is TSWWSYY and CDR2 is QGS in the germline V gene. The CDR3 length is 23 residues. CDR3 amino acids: CALGDPPLFRYWGIPYDTDKLIF. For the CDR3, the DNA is TGTGCTCTTGGGGACCCCCCCCTCTTCCGCTACTGGGGGATACCCTATGACACCGATAAACTCATCTTT.

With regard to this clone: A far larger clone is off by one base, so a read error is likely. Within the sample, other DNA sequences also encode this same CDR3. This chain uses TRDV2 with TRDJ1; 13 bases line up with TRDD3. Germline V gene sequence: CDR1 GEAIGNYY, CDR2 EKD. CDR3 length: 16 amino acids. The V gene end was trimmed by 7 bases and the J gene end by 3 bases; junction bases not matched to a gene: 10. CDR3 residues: CACDSLGDTNADKLIF. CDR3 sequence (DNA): TGTGCCTGCGACTCACTGGGGGATACGAACGCCGATAAACTCATCTTT.

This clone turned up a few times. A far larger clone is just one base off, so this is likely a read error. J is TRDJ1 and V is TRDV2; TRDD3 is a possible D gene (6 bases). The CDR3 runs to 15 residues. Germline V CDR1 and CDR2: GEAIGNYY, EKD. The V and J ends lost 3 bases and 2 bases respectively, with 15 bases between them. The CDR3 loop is CACDAMGVSTDKLIF. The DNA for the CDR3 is TGTGCCTGTGACGCCATGGGGGTTAGTACCGATAAACTCATCTTT.

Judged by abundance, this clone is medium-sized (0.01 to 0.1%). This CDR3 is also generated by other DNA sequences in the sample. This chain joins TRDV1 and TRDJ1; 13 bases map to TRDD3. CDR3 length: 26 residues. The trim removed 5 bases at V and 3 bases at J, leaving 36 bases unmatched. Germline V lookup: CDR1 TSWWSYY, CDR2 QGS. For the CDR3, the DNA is TGTGCTCTTGGGACACCTGGCCCTACCCACTGGTACTGGGGGATACGGATTGGTCTACAAGCCGATAAACTCATCTTT. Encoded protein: CALGTPGPTHWYWGIRIGLQADKLIF.

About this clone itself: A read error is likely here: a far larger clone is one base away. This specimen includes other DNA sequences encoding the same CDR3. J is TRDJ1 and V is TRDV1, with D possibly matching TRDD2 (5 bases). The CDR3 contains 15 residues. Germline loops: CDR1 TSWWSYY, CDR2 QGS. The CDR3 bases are TGTGCTCTTGGGCTCTATTTCCTCCCCACCGATAAGCTCATCTTT. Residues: CALGLYFLPTDKLIF.

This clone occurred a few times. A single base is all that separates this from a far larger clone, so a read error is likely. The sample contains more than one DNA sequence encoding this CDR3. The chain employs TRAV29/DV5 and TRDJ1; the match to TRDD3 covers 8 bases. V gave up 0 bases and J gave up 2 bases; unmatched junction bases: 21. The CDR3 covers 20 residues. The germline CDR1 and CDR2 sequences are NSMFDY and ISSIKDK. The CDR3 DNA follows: TGTGCAGCAAGCGCGCGGGATTTCCGACTGTGGGGGATCCTTACCGATAAACTCATCTTT. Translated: CAASARDFRLWGILTDKLIF.

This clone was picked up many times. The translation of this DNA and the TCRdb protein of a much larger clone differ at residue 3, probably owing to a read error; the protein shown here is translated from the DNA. The CDR3 coding sequence is TGTGCTCCTGGGGACCCCGGCCCCTTCCTACCCTGGGGGCCCAATTTTACAGCACAACTCTTCTTT. It translates to CAPGDPGPFLPWGPNFTAQLFF. The chain uses TRDV1 and TRDJ2; TRDD2 agrees at 9 bases. Germline lookup yields CDR1 TSWWSYY and CDR2 QGS. This CDR3 contains 22 residues.

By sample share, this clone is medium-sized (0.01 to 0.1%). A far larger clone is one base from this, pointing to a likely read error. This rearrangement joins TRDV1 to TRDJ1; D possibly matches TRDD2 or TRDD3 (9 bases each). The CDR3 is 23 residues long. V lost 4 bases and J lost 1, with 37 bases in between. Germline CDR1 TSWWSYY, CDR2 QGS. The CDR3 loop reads CALGGLGILPTFWGYEGTDKLIF. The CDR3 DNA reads TGTGCTCTTGGGGGACTAGGTATCCTTCCTACTTTCTGGGGATACGAGGGCACCGATAAACTCATCTTT.

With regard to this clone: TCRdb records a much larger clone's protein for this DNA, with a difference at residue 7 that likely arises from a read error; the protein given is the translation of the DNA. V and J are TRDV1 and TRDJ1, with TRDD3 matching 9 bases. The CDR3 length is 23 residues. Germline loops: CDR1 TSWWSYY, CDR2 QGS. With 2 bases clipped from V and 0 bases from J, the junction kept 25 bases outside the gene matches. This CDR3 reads CALGEIRQSYKVLGESYTDKLIF. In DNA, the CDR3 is TGTGCTCTTGGGGAAATAAGGCAGTCCTACAAAGTACTGGGGGAGTCGTACACCGATAAACTCATCTTT.

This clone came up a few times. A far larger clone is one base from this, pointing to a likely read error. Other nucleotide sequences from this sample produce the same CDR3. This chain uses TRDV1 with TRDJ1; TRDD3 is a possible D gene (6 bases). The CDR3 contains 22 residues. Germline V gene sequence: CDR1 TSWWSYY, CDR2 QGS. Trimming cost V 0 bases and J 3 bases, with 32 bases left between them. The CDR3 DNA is TGTGCTCTTGGGGAACTCTGGACCCAATCTTTATTGGGGGTTCTCGAGCCCGATAAACTCATCTTT. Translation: CALGELWTQSLLGVLEPDKLIF.

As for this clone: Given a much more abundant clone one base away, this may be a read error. Here the CDR3 DNA reads TGTGCTCTTGGGGGTACCGTTACGTTACTGGGGGATTGGTTACCCGATAAACCCATCTTT. Its protein is CALGGTVTLLGDWLPDKPIF. V is TRDV1 and J is TRDJ1; TRDD3 matches at 10 bases. Germline CDR1 is TSWWSYY and CDR2 is QGS. CDR3 length equals 20 residues.

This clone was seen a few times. The CDR3 DNA follows: TGTGCTCTTGGGGACCCCCCCCTCTTCCGCTACTGGGGGATACCTGACACCGATAAACTCATCTTT. As protein: CALGDPPLFRYWGIPDTDKLIF. The V call is TRDV1, the J call TRDJ1; TRDD3 matches at 12 bases. Germline V gene data show CDR1 as TSWWSYY and CDR2 as QGS. The ends lost 3 bases at V and 0 bases at J; junction bases unmatched: 20. The CDR3 covers 22 residues.

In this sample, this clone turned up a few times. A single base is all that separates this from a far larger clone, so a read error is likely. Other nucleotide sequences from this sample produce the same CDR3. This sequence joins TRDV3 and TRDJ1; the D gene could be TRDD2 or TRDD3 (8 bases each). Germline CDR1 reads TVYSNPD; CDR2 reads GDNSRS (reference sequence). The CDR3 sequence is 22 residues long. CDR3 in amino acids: CAPRDSSTSYRYWGSITDKLIF. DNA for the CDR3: TGTGCCCCCCGGGATTCCTCCACTTCCTACCGATACTGGGGGTCAATCACCGATAAACTCATTTTT.

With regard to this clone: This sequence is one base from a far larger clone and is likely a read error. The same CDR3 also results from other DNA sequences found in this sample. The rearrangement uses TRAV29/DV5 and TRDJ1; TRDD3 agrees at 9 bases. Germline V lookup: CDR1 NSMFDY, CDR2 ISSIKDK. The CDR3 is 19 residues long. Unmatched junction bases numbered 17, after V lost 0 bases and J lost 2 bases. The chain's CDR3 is CAASAVSWGITDGTDKLIF. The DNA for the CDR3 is TGTGCAGCAAGCGCTGTGAGCTGGGGGATTACAGATGGGACCGATAAACTCATCTTT. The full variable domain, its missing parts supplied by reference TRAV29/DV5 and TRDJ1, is DQQVKQNSPSLSVQEGRISILNCDYTNSMFDYFLWYKKYPAEGPTFLISISSIKDKNEDGRFTVFLNKSAKHLSLHIVPSQPGDSAVYFCAASAVSWGITDGTDKLIFGKGTRVTVEP.

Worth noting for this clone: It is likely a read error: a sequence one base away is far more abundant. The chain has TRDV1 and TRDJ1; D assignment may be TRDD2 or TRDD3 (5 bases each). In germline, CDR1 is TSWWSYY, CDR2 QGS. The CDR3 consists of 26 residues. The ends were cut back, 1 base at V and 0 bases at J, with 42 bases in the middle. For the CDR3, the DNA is TGTGCTCTTGGGGAACCTGATCGATCCCTACCCTGGACGATGGGGTCCACCCCGCCGCACACCGATAAACTCATCTTT. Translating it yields CALGEPDRSLPWTMGSTPPHTDKLIF.

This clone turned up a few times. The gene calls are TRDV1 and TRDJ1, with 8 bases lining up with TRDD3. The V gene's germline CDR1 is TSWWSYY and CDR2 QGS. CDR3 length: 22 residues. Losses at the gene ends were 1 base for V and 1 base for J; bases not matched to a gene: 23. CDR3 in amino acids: CALGEPPHSYINWGSITDKLIF. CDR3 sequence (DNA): TGTGCTCTTGGGGAACCACCCCACTCCTACATAAACTGGGGGTCAATCACCGATAAACTCATCTTT.

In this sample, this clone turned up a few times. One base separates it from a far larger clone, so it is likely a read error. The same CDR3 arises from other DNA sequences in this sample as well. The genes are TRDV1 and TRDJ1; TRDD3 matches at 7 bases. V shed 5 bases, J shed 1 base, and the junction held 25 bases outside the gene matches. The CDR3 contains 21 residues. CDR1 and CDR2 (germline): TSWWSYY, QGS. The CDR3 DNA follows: TGTGCTCTTGGGTCCGCTCTACTCTTTGGGCGTACCGGGGGATCCACCGATAAACTCATCTTT. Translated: CALGSALLFGRTGGSTDKLIF.

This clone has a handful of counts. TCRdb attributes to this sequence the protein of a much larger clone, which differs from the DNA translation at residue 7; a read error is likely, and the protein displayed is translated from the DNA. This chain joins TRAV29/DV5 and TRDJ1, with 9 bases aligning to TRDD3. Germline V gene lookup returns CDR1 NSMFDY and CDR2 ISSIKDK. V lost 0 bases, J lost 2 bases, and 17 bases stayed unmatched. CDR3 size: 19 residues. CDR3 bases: TGTGCAGCAAGCGCTGTGCGCTGGGGGATTACAGATGGAACCGATAAACTCATCTTT. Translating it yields CAASAVRWGITDGTDKLIF.

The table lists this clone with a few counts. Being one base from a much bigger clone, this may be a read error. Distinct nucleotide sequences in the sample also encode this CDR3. The CDR3 here is CALGEPDRSLPWTMGSTPPYTDKLIF. DNA of the CDR3: TGTGCTCTTGGGGAACCTGATCGATCCCTACCCTGGACGATGGGGTCCACCCCGCCGTACACCGATAAACTTATCTTT. This rearrangement joins TRDV1 to TRDJ1, with D possibly being TRDD2 or TRDD3 (5 bases each). Germline assignment: CDR1 TSWWSYY and CDR2 QGS. This CDR3 contains 26 residues.

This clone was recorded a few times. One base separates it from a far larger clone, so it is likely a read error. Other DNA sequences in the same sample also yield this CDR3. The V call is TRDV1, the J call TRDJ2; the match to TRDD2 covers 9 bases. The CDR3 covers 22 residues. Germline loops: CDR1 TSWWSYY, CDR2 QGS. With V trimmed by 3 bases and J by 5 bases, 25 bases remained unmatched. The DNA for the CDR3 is TGTGCTCTTGGGGACCCCGGCCCCTTCCTACCATGGGGGCCCAATTTTACAGCACAACTCTTCTTT. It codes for CALGDPGPFLPWGPNFTAQLFF.

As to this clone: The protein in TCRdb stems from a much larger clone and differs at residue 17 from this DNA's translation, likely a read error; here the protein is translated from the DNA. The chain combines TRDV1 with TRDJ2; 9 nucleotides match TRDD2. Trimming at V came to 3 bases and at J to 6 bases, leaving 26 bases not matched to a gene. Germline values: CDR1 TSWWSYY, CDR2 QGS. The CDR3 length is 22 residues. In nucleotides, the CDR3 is TGTGCTCTTGGGGACCCCGGCCCCTTCCTACCCTGGGGGCCCAATTTTCCAGCACAACTCTTCTTT. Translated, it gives CALGDPGPFLPWGPNFPAQLFF.

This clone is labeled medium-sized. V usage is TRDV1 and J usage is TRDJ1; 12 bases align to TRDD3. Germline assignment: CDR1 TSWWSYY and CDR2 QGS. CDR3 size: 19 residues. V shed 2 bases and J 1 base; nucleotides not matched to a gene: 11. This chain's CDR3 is CALGERNLYWGIPTDKLIF. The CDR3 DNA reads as TGTGCTCTTGGGGAAAGGAACCTGTACTGGGGGATACCCACCGATAAACTCATCTTT.

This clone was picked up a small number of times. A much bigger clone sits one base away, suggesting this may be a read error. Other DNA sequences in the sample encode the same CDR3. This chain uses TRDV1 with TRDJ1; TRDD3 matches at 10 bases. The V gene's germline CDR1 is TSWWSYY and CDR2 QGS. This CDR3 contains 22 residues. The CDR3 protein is CALGGSVLSWGIIGFYTDKLIF. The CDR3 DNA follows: TGTGCTCTTGGGGGATCCGTTCTGTCCTGGGGGATAATTGGTTTTTACACCGATAAACTTATCTTT.

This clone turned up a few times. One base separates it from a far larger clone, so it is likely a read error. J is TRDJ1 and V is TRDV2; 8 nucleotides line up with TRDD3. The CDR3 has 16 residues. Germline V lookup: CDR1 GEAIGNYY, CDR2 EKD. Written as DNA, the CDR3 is TGTGCCTGTGACACCTTGGGGGATTACGACACCGATAAACCCATCTTT. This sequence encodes CACDTLGDYDTDKPIF.

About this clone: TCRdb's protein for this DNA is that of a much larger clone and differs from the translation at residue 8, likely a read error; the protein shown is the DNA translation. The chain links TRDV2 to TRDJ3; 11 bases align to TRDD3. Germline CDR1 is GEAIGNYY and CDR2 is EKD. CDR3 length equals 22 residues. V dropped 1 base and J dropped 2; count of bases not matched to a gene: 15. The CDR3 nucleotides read TGTGCCTGTGACACTCCGTCGATTGGGGGATACGGAGCGGCCTGGGACACCCGACAGATGTTTTTC. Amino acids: CACDTPSIGGYGAAWDTRQMFF.

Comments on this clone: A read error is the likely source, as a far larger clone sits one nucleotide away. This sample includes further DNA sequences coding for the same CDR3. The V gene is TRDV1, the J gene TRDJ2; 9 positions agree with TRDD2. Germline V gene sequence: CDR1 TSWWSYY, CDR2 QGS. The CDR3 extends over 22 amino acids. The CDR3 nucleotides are TGTGCTCTAGGGGACCCCGGCCCCTTCCTACCCTGGGGGCCCAATTTTACAGCACAACTCTTCTTT. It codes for CALGDPGPFLPWGPNFTAQLFF.